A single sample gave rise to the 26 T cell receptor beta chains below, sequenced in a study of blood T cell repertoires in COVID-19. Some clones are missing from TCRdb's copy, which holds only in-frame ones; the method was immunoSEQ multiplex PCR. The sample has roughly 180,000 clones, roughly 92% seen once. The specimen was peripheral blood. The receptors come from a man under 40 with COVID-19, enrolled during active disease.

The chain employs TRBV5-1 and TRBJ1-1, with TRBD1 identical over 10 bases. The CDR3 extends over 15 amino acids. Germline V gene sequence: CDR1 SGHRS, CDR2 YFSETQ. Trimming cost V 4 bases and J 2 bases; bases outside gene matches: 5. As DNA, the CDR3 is TGCGCCAGCAGCGCCGGACAGGGGGTTAACACTGAAGCTTTCTTT. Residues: CASSAGQGVNTEAFF.

This CDR3 reads CASSQVGGMGPQHF. CDR3 sequence (DNA): TGTGCCAGCAGCCAAGTTGGGGGGATGGGGCCCCAGCATTTT. This rearrangement joins TRBV14 to TRBJ1-5; tentative D call: TRBD1 (5 bases). The CDR3 length is 14 residues. CDR1 is SGHDN and CDR2 is FVKESK in the germline V gene. Trimming removed 1 base from V and 9 bases from J, with 13 bases in between. Variable domain in full (rest from reference TRBV14 and TRBJ1-5): EAGVTQFPSHSVIEKGQTVTLRCDPISGHDNLYWYRRVMGKEIKFLLHFVKESKQDESGMPNNRFLAERTGGTYSTLKVQPAELEDSGVYFCASSQVGGMGPQHFGDGTRLSIL.

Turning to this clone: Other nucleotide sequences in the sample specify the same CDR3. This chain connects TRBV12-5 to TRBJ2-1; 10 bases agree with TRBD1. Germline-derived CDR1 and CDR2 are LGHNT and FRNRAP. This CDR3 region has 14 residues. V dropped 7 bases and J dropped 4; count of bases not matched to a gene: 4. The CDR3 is CASVPGQGYNEQFF. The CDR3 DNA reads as TGTGCTAGTGTTCCGGGACAGGGGTACAATGAGCAGTTCTTC.

The CDR3 reads CASSQIESDEKLFF. In DNA, the CDR3 is TGTGCCAGCAGCCAAATCGAGTCCGATGAAAAACTGTTTTTT. The rearrangement links TRBV3-1 (or the pseudogene TRBV3-2) to TRBJ1-4; D uncertain. The CDR3 is 14 residues long. Germline assignment: CDR1 LGHDT and CDR2 YNNKEL (reference sequence). V lost 2 bases and J lost 6, with 10 bases in between.

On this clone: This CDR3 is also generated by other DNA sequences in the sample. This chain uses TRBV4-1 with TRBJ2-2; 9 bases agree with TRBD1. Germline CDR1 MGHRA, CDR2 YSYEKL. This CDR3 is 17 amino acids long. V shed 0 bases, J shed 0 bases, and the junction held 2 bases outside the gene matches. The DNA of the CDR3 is TGCGCCAGCAGCCAAGACACAGGGGGCGCGAACACCGGGGAGCTGTTTTTT. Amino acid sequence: CASSQDTGGANTGELFF.

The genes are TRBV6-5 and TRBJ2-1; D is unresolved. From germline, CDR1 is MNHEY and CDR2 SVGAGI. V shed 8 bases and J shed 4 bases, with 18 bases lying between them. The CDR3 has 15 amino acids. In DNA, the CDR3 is TGTGCCAGCGCGACGCAGGCTAAAATTTACAATGAGCAGTTCTTC. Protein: CASATQAKIYNEQFF.

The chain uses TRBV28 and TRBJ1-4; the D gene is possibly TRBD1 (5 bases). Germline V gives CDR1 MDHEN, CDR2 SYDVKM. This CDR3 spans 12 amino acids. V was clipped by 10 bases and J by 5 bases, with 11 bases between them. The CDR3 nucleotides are TGTGCCACTGGACGGACAAATGAAAAACTGTTTTTT. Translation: CATGRTNEKLFF.

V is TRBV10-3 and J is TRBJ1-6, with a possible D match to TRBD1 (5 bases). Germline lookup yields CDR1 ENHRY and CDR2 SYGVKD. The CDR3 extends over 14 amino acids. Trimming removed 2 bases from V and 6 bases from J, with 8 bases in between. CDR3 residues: CAISEVRGNSPLHF. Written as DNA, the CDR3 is TGTGCCATCAGTGAGGTTAGGGGTAATTCACCCCTCCACTTT.

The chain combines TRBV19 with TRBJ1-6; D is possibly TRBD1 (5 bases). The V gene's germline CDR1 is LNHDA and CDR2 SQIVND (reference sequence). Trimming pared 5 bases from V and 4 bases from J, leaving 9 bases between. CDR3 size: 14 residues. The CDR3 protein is CASSPDKYNSPLHF. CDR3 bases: TGTGCCAGTAGTCCGGACAAGTATAATTCACCCCTCCACTTT. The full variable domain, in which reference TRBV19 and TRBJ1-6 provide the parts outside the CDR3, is DGGITQSPKYLFRKEGQNVTLSCEQNLNHDAMYWYRQDPGQGLRLIYYSQIVNDFQKGDIAEGYSVSREKKESFPLTVTSAQKNPTAFYLCASSPDKYNSPLHFGNGTRLTVT.

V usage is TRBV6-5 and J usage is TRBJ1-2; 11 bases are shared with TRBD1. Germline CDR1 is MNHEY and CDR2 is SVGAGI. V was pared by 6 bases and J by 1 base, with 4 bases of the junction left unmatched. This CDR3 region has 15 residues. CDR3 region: CASRGQGALNYGYTF. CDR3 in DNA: TGTGCCAGCAGAGGACAGGGGGCGCTTAACTATGGCTACACCTTC.

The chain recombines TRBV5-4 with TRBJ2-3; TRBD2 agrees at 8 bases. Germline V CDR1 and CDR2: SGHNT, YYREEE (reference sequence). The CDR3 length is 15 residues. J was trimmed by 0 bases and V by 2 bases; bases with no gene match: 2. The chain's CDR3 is CASSFSSGSTDTQYF. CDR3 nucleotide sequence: TGTGCCAGCAGCTTCTCTAGCGGGAGCACAGATACGCAGTATTTT.

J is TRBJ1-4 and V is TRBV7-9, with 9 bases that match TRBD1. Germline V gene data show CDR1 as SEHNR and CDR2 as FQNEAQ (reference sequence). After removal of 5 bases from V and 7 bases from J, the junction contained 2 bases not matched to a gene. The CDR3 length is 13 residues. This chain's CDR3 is CASSLTGGEKLFF. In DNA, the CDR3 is TGTGCCAGCAGCCTGACAGGGGGTGAAAAACTGTTTTTT.

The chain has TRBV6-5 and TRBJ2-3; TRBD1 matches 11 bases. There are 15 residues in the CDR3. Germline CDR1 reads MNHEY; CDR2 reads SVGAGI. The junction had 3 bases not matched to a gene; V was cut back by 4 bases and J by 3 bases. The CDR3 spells CASSSGQGATDTQYF. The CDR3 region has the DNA TGTGCCAGCAGTTCCGGACAGGGGGCGACAGATACGCAGTATTTT.

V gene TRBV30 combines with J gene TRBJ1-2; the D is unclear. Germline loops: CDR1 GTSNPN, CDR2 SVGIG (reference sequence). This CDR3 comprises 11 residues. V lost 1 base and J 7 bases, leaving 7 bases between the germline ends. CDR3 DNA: TGTGCCTGGAGTGCCTTCCTTGGCTACACCTTC. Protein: CAWSAFLGYTF. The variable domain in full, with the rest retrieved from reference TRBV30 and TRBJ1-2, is SQTIHQWPATLVQPVGSPLSLECTVEGTSNPNLYWYRQAAGRGLQLLFYSVGIGQISSEVPQNLSASRPQDRQFILSSKKLLLSDSGFYLCAWSAFLGYTFGSGTRLTVV.

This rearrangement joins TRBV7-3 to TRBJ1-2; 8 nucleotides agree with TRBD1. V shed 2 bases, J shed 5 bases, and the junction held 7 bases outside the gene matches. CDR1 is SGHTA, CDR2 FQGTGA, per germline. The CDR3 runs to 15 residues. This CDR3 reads CASSLSGTGAYGYTF. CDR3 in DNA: TGTGCCAGCAGCTTATCCGGGACAGGCGCTTATGGCTACACCTTC.

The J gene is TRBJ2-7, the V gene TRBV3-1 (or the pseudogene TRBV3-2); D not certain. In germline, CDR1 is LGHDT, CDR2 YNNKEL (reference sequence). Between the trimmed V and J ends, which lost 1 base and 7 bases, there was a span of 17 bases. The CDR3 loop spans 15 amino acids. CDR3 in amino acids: CASSQGAPTSREQYF. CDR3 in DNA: TGTGCCAGCAGCCAAGGTGCCCCTACGAGCAGGGAGCAGTACTTC.

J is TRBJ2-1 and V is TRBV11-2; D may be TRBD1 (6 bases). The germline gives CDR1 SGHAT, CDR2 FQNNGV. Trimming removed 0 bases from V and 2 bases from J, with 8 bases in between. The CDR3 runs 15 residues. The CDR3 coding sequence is TGTGCCAGCAGCTTAGATCGACAGGCCTACAATGAGCAGTTCTTC. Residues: CASSLDRQAYNEQFF.

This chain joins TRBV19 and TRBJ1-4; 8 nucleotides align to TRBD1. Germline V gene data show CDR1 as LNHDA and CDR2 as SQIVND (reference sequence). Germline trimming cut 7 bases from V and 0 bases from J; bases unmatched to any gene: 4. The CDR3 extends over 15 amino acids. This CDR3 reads CASTLQGATNEKLFF. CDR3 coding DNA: TGTGCCAGTACCCTACAGGGGGCAACTAATGAAAAACTGTTTTTT.

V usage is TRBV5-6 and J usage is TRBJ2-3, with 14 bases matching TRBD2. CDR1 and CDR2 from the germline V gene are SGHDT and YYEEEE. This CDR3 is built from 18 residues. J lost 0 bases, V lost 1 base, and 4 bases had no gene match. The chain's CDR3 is CASSLIGLAGGSTDTQYF. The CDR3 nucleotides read TGTGCCAGCAGCTTGATCGGACTAGCGGGGGGCAGCACAGATACGCAGTATTTT.

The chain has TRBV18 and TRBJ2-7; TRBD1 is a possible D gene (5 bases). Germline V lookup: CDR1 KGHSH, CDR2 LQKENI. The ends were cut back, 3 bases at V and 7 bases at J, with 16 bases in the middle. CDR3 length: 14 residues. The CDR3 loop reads CASSPISSYREQYF. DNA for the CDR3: TGTGCCAGCTCACCTATCAGCAGCTACAGGGAGCAGTACTTC.

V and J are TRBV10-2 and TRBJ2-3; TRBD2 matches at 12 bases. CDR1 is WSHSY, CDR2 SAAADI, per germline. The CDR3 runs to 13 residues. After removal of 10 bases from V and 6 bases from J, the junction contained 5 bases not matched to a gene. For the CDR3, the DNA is TGCGCCACCCGACTAGCGGGGGAGGATACGCAGTATTTT. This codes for CATRLAGEDTQYF.

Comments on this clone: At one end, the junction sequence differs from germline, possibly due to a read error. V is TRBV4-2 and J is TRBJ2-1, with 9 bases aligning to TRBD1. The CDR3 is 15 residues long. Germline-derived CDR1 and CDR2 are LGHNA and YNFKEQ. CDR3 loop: CASSQDRGSYNEQFF. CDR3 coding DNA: TGTGCCAGCAGTCAAGACAGGGGGTCCTACAATGAGCAGTTCTTC.

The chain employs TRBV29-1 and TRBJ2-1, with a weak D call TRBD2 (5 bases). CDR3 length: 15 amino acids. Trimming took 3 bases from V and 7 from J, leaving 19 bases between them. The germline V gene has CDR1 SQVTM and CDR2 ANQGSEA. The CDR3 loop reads CSVEPDSTLTNEQFF. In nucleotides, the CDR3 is TGCAGCGTTGAGCCGGACTCAACACTAACAAATGAGCAGTTCTTC.

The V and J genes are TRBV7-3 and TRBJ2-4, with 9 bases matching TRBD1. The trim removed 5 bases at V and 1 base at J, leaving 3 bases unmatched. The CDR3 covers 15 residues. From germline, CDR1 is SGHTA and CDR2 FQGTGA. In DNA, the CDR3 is TGTGCCAGCAGCCAAGGACAGGGGGCCAAAAACATTCAGTACTTC. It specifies CASSQGQGAKNIQYF.

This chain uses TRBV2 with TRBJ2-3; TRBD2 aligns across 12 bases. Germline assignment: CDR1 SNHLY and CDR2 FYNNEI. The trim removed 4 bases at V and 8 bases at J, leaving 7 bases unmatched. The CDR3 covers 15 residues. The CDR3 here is CASSATSGGISTQYF. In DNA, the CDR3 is TGTGCCAGCAGTGCAACTAGCGGGGGGATCTCTACGCAGTATTTT.

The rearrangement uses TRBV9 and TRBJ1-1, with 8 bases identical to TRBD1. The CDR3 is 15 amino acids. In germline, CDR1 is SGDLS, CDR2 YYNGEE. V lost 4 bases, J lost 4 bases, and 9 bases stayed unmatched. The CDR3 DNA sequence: TGTGCCAGCAGCCCTTTTTCTACAGGGGGCACTGAAGCTTTCTTT. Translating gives CASSPFSTGGTEAFF.